This passage covers 11 T cell receptor beta chains from one sample sequenced in a study of PD-L1 blockade in urothelial cancer. The sample's time point: peripheral blood 6 weeks after treatment start. Profiling relied on immunoSEQ multiplex PCR, and the TCRdb table lists in-frame clones only, not all of them. Seen here are tens of thousands of clones, 88% observed once, and the top ten hold 10% to 12%. The material was PBMCs, obtained around atezolizumab (anti-PD-L1) treatment. These TCRs come from a man aged 55 to 70 with urothelial cancer.

This sequence joins TRBV5-1 and TRBJ2-1; TRBD1 aligns across 7 bases. V dropped 0 bases and J dropped 0; count of bases not matched to a gene: 3. The germline CDR1 and CDR2 sequences are SGHRS and YFSETQ. There are 16 residues in the CDR3. DNA of the CDR3: TGCGCCAGCAGCTTGGTAGGGGACAGCTCCTACAATGAGCAGTTCTTC. As protein: CASSLVGDSSYNEQFF.

The chain joins TRBV27 to TRBJ2-7; no clear D. Germline V gene data show CDR1 as MNHEY and CDR2 as SMNVEV (reference sequence). V lost 7 bases and J lost 4, with 14 bases in between. This CDR3 spans 13 amino acids. As DNA, the CDR3 is TGTGCCAGCATACTGGCCCCGAGGTACGAGCAGTACTTC. Encoded protein: CASILAPRYEQYF.

The chain carries TRBV2 and TRBJ1-5; no firm D call. This CDR3 region has 15 residues. Trimming cost V 3 bases and J 11 bases, with 20 bases left between them. The germline CDR1 and CDR2 sequences are SNHLY and FYNNEI. The CDR3 bases are TGTGCCAGCAGTGAGGAAAGGACTCCCCTCAAGACCCAGCATTTT. It is translated as CASSEERTPLKTQHF.

This clone came up a few times. The chain joins TRBV5-1 to TRBJ2-7; D is ambiguous. CDR1 is SGHRS and CDR2 is YFSETQ in the germline V gene. The CDR3 extends over 15 amino acids. V gave up 5 bases and J gave up 2 bases, with 17 bases separating them. The CDR3 region has the DNA TGCGCCAGCAGGTTGTCTGGGCCTTCAACCTACGAGCAGTACTTC. This codes for CASRLSGPSTYEQYF.

The gene calls are TRBV5-8 and TRBJ2-5, with 14 bases identical to TRBD2. The DNA end lines up better with TRBJ2-7; the J call may be wrong. CDR1 and CDR2 from the germline V gene are SGHTS and YDEGEE. The CDR3 runs to 15 residues. CDR3 bases: TGTGCCAGCAGGCGGCCCGGGACTAGCGGGAGCGAGCAGTACTTC. This translates into CASRRPGTSGSEQYF.

V is TRBV6-5 and J is TRBJ2-2, with 10 bases identical to TRBD2. The V segment lost 0 bases and the J segment 5 bases; nucleotides outside the gene matches: 0. Germline V gene lookup returns CDR1 MNHEY and CDR2 SVGAGI. This CDR3 has 15 amino acids. The CDR3 is CASSYSAGGTGELFF. Written as DNA, the CDR3 is TGTGCCAGCAGTTACTCAGCGGGGGGGACCGGGGAGCTGTTTTTT.

This clone was counted between two and nine times. This chain connects TRBV5-1 to TRBJ1-2; 9 bases map to TRBD1. V trimming: 4 bases; J trimming: 8 bases; junction bases outside the gene matches: 6. The CDR3 contains 13 residues. Germline values: CDR1 SGHRS, CDR2 YFSETQ. This CDR3 reads CASSEGQGGGYTF. The CDR3 DNA is TGCGCCAGCAGCGAGGGACAGGGAGGGGGCTACACCTTC.

V and J are TRBV9 and TRBJ1-2; no reliable D call. The V and J ends lost 4 bases and 7 bases respectively, with 20 bases between them. This CDR3 comprises 15 residues. Germline V gene lookup returns CDR1 SGDLS and CDR2 YYNGEE. CDR3: CASSPQEWSAGGYTF. CDR3 nucleotides: TGTGCCAGCAGCCCTCAGGAGTGGTCGGCGGGTGGCTACACCTTC.

DNA of the CDR3: TGTGCCATCAGTGACAGGAATTATGGGGCCAACGTCCTGACTTTC. It encodes CAISDRNYGANVLTF. The genes are TRBV10-3 and TRBJ2-6, with D unresolved. The germline CDR1 and CDR2 sequences are ENHRY and SYGVKD. This CDR3 has 15 residues. V was trimmed by 3 bases and J by 3 bases, leaving 9 bases between them.

The rearrangement joins TRBV11-3 to TRBJ1-2; D is perhaps TRBD1 (6 bases). The ends were cut back, 3 bases at V and 0 bases at J, with 11 bases in the middle. CDR3 length equals 15 residues. Per the germline V gene, CDR1 is SGHNT and CDR2 is YENEEA. The CDR3 sequence: CASSFQGFANYGYTF. The CDR3 DNA follows: TGTGCCAGCAGCTTTCAGGGGTTTGCTAACTATGGCTACACCTTC.

The gene calls are TRBV30 and TRBJ2-1, with 11 bases fitting TRBD2. The CDR3 contains 17 residues. In germline, CDR1 is GTSNPN, CDR2 SVGIG (reference sequence). Germline trimming cut 4 bases from V and 7 bases from J; bases unmatched to any gene: 15. The CDR3 coding sequence is TGTGCCTGGATTCTCACTAGCGGGAGTCTTTTAGTAAATGAGCAGTTCTTC. Translation gives CAWILTSGSLLVNEQFF.